The clone carrying this T cell receptor (beta chain) was seen once. What it binds is not known. This record belongs to a study of CD8+ T cells in alopecia areata. Extracted RNA was reverse transcribed into cDNA, the sequencing template. TCRdb keeps only in-frame clones here, not all; method: immunoSEQ multiplex PCR. The sample consists of over 150,000 clones, approximately 60% of them appearing once. Study findings and constraints: There were many expanded lesional clones persisting in scalp and blood during tofacitinib.

V lost 4 bases and J 2 bases, leaving 8 bases between the germline ends. CDR3 length: 13 residues. Germline V gene data show CDR1 as MGHDK and CDR2 as SYGVNS. Described treatment: oral pan-JAK inhibitor, 5-10 mg twice daily. The TCR comes from a human donor with alopecia areata. The input for sequencing was CD4+ T cells sorted from blood, taken at week 4, from a patient treated with tofacitinib. The chain couples TRBV25-1 to TRBJ1-2; no reliable D call. The DNA for the CDR3 is TGTGCCAGCAGTGCCGGACTGAACTATGGCTACACCTTC. Its protein is CASSAGLNYGYTF.